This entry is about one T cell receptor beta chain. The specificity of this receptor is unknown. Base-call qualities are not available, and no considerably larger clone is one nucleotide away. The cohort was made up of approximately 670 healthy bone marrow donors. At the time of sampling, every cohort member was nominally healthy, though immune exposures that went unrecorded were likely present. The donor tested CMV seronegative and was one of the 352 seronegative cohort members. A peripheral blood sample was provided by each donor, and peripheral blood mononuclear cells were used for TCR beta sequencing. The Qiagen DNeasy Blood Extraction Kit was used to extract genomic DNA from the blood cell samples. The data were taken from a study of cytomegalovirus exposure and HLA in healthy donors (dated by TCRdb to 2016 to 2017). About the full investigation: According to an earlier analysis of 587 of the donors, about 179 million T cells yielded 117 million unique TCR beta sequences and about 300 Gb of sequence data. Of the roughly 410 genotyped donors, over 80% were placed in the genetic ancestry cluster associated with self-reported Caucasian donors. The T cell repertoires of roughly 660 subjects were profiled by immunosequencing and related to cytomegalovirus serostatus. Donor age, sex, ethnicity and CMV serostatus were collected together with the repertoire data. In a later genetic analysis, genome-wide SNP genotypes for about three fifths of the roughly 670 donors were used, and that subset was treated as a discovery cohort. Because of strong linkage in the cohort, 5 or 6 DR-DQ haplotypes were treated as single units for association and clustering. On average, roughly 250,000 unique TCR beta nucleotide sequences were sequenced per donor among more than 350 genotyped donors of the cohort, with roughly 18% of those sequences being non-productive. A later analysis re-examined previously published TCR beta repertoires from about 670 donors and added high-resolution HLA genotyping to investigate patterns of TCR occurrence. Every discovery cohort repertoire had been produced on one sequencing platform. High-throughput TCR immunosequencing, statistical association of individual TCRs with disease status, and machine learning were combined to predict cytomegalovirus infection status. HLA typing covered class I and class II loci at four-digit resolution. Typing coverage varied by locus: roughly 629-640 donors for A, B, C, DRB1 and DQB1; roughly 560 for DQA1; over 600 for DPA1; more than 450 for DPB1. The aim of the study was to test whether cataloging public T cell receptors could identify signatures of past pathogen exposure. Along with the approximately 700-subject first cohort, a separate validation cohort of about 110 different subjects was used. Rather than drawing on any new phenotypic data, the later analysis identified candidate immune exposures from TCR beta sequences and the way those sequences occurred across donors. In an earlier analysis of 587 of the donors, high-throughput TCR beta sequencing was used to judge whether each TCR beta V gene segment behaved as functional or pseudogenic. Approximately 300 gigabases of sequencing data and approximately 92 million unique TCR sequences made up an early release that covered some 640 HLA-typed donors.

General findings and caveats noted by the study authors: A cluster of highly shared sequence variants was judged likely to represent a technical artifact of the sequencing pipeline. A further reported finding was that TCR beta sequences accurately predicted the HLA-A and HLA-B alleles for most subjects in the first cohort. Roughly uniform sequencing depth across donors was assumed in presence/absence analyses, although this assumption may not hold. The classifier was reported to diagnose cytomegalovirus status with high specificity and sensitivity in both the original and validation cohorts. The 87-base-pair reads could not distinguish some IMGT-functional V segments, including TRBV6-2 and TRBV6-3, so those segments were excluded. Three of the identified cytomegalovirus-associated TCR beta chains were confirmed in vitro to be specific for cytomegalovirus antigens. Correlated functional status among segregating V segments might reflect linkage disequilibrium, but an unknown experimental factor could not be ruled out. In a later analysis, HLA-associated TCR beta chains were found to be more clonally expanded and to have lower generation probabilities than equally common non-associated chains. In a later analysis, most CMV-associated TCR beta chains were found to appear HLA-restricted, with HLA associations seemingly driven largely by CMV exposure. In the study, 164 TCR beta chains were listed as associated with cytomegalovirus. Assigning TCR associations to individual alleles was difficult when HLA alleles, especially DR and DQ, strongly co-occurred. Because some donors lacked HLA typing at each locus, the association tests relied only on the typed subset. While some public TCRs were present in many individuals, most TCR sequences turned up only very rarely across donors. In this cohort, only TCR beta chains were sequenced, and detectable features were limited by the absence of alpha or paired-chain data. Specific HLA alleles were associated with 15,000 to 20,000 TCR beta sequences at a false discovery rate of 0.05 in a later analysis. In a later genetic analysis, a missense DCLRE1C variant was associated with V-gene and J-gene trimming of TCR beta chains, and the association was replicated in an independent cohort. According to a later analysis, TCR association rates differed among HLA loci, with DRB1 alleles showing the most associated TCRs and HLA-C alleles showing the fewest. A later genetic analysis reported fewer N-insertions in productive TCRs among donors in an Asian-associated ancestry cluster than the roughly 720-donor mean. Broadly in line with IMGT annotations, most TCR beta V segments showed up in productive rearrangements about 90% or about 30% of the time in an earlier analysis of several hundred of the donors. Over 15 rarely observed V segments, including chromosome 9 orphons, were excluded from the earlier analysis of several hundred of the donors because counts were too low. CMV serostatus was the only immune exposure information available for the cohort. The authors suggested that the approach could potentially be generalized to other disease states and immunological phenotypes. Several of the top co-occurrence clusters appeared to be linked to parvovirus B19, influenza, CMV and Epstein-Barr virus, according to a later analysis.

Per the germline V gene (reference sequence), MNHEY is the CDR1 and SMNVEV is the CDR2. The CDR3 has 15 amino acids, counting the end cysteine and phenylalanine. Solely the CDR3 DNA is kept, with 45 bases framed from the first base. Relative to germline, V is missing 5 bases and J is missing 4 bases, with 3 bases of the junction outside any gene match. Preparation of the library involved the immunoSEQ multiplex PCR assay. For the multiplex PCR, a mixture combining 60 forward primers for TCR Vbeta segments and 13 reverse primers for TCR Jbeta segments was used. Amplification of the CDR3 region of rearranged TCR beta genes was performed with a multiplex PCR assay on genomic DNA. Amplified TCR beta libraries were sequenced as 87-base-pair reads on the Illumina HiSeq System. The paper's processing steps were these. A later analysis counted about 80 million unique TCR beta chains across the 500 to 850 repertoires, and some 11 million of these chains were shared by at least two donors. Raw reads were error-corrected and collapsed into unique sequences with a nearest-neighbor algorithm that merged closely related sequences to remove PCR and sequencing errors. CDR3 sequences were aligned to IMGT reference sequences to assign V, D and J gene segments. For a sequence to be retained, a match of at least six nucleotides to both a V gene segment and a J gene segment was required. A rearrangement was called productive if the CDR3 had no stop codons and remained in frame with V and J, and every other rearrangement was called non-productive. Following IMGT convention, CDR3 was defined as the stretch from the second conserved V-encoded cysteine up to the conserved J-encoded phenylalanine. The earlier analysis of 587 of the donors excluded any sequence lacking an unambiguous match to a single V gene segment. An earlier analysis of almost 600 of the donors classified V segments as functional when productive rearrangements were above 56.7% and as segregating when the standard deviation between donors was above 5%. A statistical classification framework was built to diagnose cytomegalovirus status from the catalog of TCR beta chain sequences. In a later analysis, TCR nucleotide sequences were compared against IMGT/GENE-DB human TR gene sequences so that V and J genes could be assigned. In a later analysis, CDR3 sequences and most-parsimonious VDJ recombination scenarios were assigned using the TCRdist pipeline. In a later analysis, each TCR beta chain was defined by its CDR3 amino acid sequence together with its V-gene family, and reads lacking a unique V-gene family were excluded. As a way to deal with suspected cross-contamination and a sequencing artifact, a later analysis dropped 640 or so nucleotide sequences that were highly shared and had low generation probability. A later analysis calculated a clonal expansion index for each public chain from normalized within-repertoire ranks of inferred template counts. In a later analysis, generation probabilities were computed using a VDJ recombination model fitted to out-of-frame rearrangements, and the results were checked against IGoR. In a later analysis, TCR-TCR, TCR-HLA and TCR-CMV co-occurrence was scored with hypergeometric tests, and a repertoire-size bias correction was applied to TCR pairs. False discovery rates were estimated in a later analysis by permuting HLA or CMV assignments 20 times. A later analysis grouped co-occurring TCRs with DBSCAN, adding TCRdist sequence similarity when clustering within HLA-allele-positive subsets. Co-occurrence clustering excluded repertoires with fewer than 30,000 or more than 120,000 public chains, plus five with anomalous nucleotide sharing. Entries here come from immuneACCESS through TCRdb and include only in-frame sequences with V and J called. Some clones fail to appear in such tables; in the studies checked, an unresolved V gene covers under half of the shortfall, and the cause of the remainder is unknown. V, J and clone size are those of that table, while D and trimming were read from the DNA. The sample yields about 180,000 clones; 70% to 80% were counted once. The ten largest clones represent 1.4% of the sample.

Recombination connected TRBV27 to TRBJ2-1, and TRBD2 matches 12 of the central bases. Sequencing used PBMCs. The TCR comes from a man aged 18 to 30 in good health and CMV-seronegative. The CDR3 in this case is CASSLAGGTYNEQFF. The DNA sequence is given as TGTGCCAGCAGTCTAGCGGGAGGGACGTACAATGAGCAGTTCTTC.